This T cell receptor (beta chain) is from a study of blood T cells in healthy people across ages (dated by TCRdb to between 2014 and 2017). About the study as a whole: In model experiments, template switching captured roughly one uniquely barcoded TCR beta cDNA molecule for every two T cells. The study measured age-related changes in TCR beta repertoire diversity using deep sequencing normalized with unique cDNA molecular identifiers. Four age groups were formed from the donors: young (average about 15 years), middle-aged (just under 40), aged (about 62) and long-lived (roughly 81). The study analyzed two additional independent replicas of 1 million unique cDNA reads from the same blood draw for two donors, one aged 18 to 30 and one aged 80 or older. Points the paper makes about the study in general: Bulk unsorted PBMC profiling prevented conclusive comparison of naive and antigen-experienced compartments. The CMV infection status of donors was not known, potentially confounding age-related changes in expanded clonotypes. Compared with the aged group, the long-lived group had more naive CD4+ T cells, fewer expanded clones and increased TCR diversity, a pattern suggesting age selection. Total diversity estimates from one million sequenced T cells were considered lower bounds and underestimates. Observed TCR beta diversity per million T cells fell roughly linearly with age, and a significant reduction was already apparent by age about 43. The percentage of naive T cells measured by flow cytometry correlated strongly with observed TCR beta diversity.

Donors were about 36 systemically healthy Caucasian individuals from Russia aged roughly 6 to 100 years. About 9.6 milliliters of peripheral blood were collected from each donor into EDTA-treated Vacutainer tubes. Ficoll-Paque density-gradient centrifugation was used to isolate PBMCs, with at least 7 million obtained per sample. Trizol reagent was used to extract total RNA from PBMCs, with at least 6 micrograms per sample. The percentages of naive CD45RAhigh/CD27high T cells were determined by flow cytometry on a PBMC aliquot from every donor. This clonotype was observed a handful of times. Its antigen target is currently unknown. Base qualities were left out, and no much larger clone turns up one base away. Cut back by 0 bases and 4 bases, the V and J ends lie 13 bases apart. CDR1 and CDR2 (LGHDT, YNNKEL) derive from the germline V gene (reference sequence). The CDR3 contains 16 residues, cysteine and phenylalanine counted. Only CDR3 DNA is held: 48 bases, read in frame from base 1.

Receptor amplification or capture employed 5' RACE. Data came from an Illumina HiSeq 2500. The second PCR ran for about 7 to 11 cycles and used a J-beta primer mix along with a sample-barcoded 5' primer. A template-switch 5' adaptor carrying 12 random nucleotides introduced a unique molecular identifier onto each TCR beta cDNA molecule. At least 3 million CDR3-containing paired-end reads were obtained from each sample. All of the RNA was converted into first-strand cDNA using the Mint cDNA synthesis kit, with a TRBC-specific oligonucleotide serving as the primer. After uracil-DNA glycosylase treatment, a first 18-cycle PCR used universal primers M1SS and BC2_uni_R on all cDNA. The authors' pipeline ran thus. Each sample was normalized by randomly selecting 1 million high-quality reads, each carrying a distinct molecular identifier. Instead of being binned into consensus sequences, reads that shared molecular identifiers were thrown out. MiTCR, set to a Q25 quality threshold and the strictest error-elimination algorithm, was used for CDR3 identification, clonotype clustering and error correction. A nonparametric unseen species model using Euler transformation provided a lower-bound estimate of total TCR beta diversity. TCRdb ran its own pipeline on the public reads, namely fastp trimming at Q25 and MiXCR clone calling, and kept in-frame beta chains. Merged by CDR3 protein, the rows form single entries marked with the most common genes and DNA. Clone size and V and J calls follow TCRdb, not the original study. Counted in this sample were fewer than 800,000 distinct CDR3 sequences; 20% to 25% of them appeared once. The ten biggest clones cover roughly a tenth of the sample.

These data also formed part of another study, on T cells of mothers and their children. As that second study puts it: Donors were nine systemically healthy Caucasian individuals: three mothers and their six children. cDNA synthesis used all of the extracted RNA, with approximately 1.4 ug of RNA in each 15 ul reaction. Sample barcodes and 2-4 random nucleotides were added via the M1S primer in the second PCR. Each mother yielded over 9.5 million TCR beta CDR3 reads and each child 2.5 million to 3 million reads. In both related and unrelated pairs, thymic selection shapes the output of TCR recombination in a similar way, with inherited differences having only a minor effect. Normalized repertoire overlap was always slightly but never significantly higher in related than unrelated mother-child pairs. With a sensitivity of about 100 clones per million clonotypes, no persistent microchimeric T cell clones were detected. In the study, deep NGS was used to compare the TCR beta repertoires of mothers and children, and features distinguishing related mother-child pairs from unrelated individuals were sought. Mothers averaged about 37 +/- 4 years of age and children averaged about 10 +/- 4 years. Libraries were sequenced on Illumina HiSeq 2000 with 100+100 nt paired-end reads after adapter ligation with NEBNext reagents. To prevent cross-contamination, the mother and child libraries were prepared a month apart and were sequenced in separate runs. For each donor, between roughly 450,000 and 2,300,000 distinct TCR beta clonotypes were identified. Naive TCR beta clonotypes were estimated from low-frequency clonotypes matched to each donor's FACS-determined naive share, without sorting.

Here the chain combines TRBV3-1 and TRBJ2-1; a tentative D call is TRBD2 (5 bases match). The sequenced sample was blood. The receptor comes from a boy aged 5-17 years in good health. The DNA reads as follows: TGTGCCAGCAGCCAAGATTGGCCGGGAAATTACAATGAGCAGTTCTTC. Its protein product is CASSQDWPGNYNEQFF.